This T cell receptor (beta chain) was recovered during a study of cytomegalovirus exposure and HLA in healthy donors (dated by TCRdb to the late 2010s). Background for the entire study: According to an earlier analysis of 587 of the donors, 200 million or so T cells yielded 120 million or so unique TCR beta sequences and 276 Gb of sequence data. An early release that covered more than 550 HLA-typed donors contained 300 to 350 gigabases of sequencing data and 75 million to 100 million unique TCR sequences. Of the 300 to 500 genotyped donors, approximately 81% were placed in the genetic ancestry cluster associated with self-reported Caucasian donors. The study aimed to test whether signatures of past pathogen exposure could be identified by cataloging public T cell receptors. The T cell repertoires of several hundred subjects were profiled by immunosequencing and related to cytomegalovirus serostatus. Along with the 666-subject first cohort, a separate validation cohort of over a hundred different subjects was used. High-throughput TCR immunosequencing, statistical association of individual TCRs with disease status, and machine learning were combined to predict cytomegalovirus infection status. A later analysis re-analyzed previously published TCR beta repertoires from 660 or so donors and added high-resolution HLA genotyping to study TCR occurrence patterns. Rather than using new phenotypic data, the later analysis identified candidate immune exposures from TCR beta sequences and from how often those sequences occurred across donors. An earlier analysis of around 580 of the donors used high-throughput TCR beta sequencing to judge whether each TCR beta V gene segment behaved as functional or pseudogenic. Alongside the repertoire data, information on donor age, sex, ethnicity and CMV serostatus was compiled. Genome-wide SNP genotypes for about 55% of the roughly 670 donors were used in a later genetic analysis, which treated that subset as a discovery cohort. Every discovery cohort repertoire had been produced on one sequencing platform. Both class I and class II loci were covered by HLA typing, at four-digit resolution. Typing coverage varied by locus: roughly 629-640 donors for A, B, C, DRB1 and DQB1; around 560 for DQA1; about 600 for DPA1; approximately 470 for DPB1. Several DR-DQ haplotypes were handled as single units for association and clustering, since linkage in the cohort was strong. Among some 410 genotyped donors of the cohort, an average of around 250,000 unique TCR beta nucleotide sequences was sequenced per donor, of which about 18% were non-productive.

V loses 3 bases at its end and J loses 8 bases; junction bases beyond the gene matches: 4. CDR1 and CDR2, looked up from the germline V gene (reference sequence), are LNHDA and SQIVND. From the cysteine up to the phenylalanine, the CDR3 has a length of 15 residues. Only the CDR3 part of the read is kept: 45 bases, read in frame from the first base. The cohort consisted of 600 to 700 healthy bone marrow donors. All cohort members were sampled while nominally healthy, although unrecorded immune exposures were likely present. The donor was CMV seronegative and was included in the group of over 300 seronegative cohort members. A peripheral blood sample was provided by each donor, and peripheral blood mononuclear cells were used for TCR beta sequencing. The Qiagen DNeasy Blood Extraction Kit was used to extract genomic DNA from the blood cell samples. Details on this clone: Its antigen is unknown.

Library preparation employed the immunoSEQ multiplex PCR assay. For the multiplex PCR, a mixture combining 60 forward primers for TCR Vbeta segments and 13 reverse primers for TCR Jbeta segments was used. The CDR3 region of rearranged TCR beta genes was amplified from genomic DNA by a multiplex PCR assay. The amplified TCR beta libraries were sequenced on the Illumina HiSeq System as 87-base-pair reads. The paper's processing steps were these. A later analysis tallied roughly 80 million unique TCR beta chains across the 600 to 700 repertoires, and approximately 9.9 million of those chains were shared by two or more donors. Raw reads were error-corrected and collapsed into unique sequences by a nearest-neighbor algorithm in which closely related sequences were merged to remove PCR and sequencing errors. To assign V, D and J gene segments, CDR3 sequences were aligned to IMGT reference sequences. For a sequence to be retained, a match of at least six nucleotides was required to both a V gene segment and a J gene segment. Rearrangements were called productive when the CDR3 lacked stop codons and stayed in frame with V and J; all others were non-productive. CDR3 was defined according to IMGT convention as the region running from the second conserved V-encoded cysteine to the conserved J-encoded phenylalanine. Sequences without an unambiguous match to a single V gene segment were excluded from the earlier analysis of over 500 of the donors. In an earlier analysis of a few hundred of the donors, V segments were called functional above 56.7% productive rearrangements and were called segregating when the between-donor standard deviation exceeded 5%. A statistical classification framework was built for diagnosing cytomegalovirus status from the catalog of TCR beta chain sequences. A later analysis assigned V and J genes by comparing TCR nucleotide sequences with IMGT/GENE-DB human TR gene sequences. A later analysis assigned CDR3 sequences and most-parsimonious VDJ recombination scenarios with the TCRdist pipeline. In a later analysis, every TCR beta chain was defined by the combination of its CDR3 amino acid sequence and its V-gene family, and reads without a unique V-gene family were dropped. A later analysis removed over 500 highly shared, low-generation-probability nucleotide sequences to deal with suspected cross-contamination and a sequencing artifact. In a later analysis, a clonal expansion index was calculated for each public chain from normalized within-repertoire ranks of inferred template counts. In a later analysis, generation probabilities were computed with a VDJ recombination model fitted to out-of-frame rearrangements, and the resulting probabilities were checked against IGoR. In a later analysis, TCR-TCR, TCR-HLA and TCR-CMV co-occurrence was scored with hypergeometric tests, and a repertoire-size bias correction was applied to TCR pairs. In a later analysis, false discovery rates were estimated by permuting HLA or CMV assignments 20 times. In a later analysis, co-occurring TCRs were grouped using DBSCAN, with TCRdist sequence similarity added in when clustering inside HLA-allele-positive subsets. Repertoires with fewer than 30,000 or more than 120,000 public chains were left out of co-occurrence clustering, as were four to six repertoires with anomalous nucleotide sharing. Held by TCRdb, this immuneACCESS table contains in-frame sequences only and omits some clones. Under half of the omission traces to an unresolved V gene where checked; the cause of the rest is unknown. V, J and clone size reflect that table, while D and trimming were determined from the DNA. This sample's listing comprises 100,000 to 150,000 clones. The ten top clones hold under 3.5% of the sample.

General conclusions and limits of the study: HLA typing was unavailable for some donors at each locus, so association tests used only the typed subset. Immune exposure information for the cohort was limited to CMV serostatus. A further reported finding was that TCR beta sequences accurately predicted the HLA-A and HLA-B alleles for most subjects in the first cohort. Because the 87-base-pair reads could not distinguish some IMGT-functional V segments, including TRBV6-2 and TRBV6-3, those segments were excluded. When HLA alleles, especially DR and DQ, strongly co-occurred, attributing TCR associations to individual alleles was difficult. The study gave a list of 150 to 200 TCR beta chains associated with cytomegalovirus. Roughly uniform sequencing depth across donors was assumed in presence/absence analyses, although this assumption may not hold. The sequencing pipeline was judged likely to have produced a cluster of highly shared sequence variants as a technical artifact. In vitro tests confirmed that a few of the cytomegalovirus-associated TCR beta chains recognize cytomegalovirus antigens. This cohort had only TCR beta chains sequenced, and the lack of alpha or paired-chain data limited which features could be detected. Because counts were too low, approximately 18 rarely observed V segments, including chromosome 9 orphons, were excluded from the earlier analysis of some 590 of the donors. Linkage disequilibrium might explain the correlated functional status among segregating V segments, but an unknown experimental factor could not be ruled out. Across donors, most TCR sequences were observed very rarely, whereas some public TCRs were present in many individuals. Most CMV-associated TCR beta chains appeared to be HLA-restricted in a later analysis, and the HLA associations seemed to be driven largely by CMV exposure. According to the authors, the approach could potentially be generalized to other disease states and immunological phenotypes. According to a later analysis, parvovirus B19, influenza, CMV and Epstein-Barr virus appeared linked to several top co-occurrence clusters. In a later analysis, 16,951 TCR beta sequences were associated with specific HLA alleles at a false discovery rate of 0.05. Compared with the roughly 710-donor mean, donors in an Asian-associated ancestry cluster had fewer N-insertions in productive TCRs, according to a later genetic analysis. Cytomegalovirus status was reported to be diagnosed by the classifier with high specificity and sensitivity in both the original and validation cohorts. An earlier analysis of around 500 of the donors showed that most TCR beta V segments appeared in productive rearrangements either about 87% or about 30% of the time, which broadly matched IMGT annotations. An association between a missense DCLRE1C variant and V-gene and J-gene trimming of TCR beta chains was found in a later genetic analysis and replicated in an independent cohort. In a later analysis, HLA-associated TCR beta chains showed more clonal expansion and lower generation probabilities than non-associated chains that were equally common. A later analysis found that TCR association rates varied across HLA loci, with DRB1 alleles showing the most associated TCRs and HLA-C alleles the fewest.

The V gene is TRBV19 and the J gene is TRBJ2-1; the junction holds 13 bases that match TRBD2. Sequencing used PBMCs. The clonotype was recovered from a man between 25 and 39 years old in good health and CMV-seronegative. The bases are TGTGCCAGTAGTATGGGACTAGCGGGGCGCGATGAGCAGTTCTTC. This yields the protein CASSMGLAGRDEQFF.